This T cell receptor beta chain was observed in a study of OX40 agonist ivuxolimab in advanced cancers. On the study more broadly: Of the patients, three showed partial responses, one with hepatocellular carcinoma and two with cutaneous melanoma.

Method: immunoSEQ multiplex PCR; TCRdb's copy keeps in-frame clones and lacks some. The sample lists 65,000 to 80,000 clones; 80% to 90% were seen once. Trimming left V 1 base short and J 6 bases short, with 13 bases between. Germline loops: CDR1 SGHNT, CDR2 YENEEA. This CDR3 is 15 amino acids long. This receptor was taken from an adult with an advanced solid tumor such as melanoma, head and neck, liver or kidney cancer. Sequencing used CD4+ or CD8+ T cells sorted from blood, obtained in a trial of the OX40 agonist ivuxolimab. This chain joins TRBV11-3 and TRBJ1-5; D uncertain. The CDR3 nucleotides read TGTGCCAGCAGCTTAGGTGGAATAGCAATTCAGCCCCAGCATTTT. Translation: CASSLGGIAIQPQHF.